A selection of T cell receptor beta chains follows, all from one sample in a study of OX40 agonist ivuxolimab in advanced cancers. TCRdb keeps only in-frame clones here, not all; method: immunoSEQ multiplex PCR. The table records tens of thousands of clones, about 86% of them present only once. Sequenced here: CD4+ or CD8+ T cells sorted from blood, sampled in a trial of the OX40 agonist ivuxolimab. Source of these receptors: an adult with an advanced solid tumor such as melanoma, head and neck, liver or kidney cancer. CDR3s include the opening cysteine and the closing phenylalanine or tryptophan. D genes are given only for firm matches. Expanded clones get a size class; other rows say once, few or many, or leave the size out.

D gene	clone size	V gene	J gene	CDR3 protein	CDR3 DNA
.	.	TRBV5-6	TRBJ1-4	CASSQLGVATNEKLFF	TGTGCCAGCAGCCAATTGGGGGTTGCAACTAATGAAAAACTGTTTTTT
TRBD1	.	TRBV28	TRBJ2-5	CASSDWDRGVETQYF	TGTGCCAGCAGTGATTGGGACAGGGGAGTGGAGACCCAGTACTTC
TRBD1	.	TRBV6-1	TRBJ2-7	CASSESRWGAGGSYEQYF	TGTGCCAGCAGTGAAAGTCGGTGGGGAGCAGGGGGCTCCTACGAGCAGTACTTC
TRBD1	.	TRBV5-6	TRBJ1-4	CASSTPGQGSEKLFF	TGTGCCAGCAGCACGCCGGGACAGGGTTCTGAAAAACTGTTTTTT
TRBD1	.	TRBV7-9	TRBJ1-3	CASSTNDRGPGNTIYF	TGTGCCAGCAGCACCAACGACAGGGGCCCTGGAAACACCATATATTTT
.	.	TRBV30	TRBJ2-3	CAWRYSPTDTQYF	TGTGCCTGGAGGTATAGCCCCACAGATACGCAGTATTTT
TRBD1	few	TRBV7-2	TRBJ2-4	CASSFLTGLAKNIQYF	TGTGCCAGCAGCTTCCTGACAGGGCTAGCCAAAAACATTCAGTACTTC
.	.	TRBV6-1	TRBJ1-2	CASSPNGKDRGYTF	TGTGCCAGCAGCCCAAACGGGAAGGACAGAGGCTACACCTTC
TRBD1	.	TRBV28	TRBJ1-6	CASSLSVGQGYNSPLHF	TGTGCCAGCAGTTTAAGTGTGGGACAGGGTTATAATTCACCCCTCCACTTT
.	.	TRBV4-1	TRBJ2-3	CASSQDDHRADTQYF	TGCGCCAGCAGCCAAGACGACCACAGAGCAGATACGCAGTATTTT
.	.	TRBV21-1	TRBJ1-2	CASTLQGALGYGYTF	TGTGCCAGCACCTTACAGGGGGCGCTGGGCTATGGCTACACCTTC
.	.	TRBV6-5	TRBJ1-1	CASSYSSGGGTEAFF	TGTGCCAGCAGTTACTCGAGTGGAGGGGGGACTGAAGCTTTCTTT
.	.	TRBV28	TRBJ2-7	CASSSLGRVSYEQYF	TGTGCCAGCAGTTCCTTGGGCAGGGTATCCTACGAGCAGTACTTC
.	once	TRBV28	TRBJ2-7	CASSDGTSLYEQYF	TGTGCCAGCAGTGACGGGACATCCCTCTACGAGCAGTACTTC
.	.	TRBV29-1	TRBJ2-7	CSVDRRGYEQYF	TGCAGCGTTGACCGGCGGGGCTACGAGCAGTACTTC
.	.	TRBV18	TRBJ1-1	CASSRGGGLNTEAFF	TGTGCCAGCTCACGAGGGGGGGGATTGAACACTGAAGCTTTCTTT
.	.	TRBV29-1	TRBJ2-2	CSVDRGNTGELFF	TGCAGCGTTGATCGGGGGAACACCGGGGAGCTGTTTTTT
.	.	TRBV7-2	TRBJ1-6	CASSLERSSSYNSPLHF	TGTGCCAGCAGCTTAGAGCGCAGCAGCTCCTATAATTCACCCCTCCACTTT
.	.	TRBV19	TRBJ1-4	CASSLQGNRGEKLFF	TGTGCCAGTAGTTTACAGGGAAACCGGGGTGAAAAACTGTTTTTT
TRBD2	.	TRBV10-3	TRBJ2-1	CAISPNMGLAVDNEQFF	TGTGCCATCAGCCCCAATATGGGACTAGCGGTGGACAATGAGCAGTTCTTC
.	.	TRBV5-1	TRBJ2-7	CASSLRVEQYF	TGCGCCAGCAGCTTGCGGGTGGAGCAGTACTTC
.	.	TRBV9	TRBJ2-2	CASSVSSSTGELFF	TGTGCCAGCAGCGTATCTAGTAGTACCGGGGAGCTGTTTTTT
TRBD1	.	TRBV2	TRBJ2-5	CASRGQWETQYF	TGTGCCAGCAGGGGACAGTGGGAGACCCAGTACTTC
.	.	TRBV19	TRBJ1-1	CASSGRVNTEAFF	TGTGCCAGTAGTGGCAGGGTCAACACTGAAGCTTTCTTT
.	.	TRBV10-3	TRBJ1-2	CAMRMGEDYGYTF	TGTGCCATGCGGATGGGGGAAGACTATGGCTACACCTTC
.	.	TRBV18	TRBJ1-3	CASSPALTAVSGNTIYF	TGTGCCAGCTCACCGGCTCTGACAGCTGTCTCTGGAAACACCATATATTTT
.	.	TRBV10-2	TRBJ1-5	CASSERSGAGVGQPQHF	TGCGCCAGCAGTGAGAGGTCAGGGGCGGGTGTCGGTCAGCCCCAGCATTTT
.	.	TRBV30	TRBJ2-1	CAWGLKTAYNEQFF	TGTGCCTGGGGACTCAAGACAGCCTACAATGAGCAGTTCTTC
.	.	TRBV10-3	TRBJ1-1	CAIKGGEAEAFF	TGTGCCATCAAAGGGGGGGAGGCTGAAGCTTTCTTT
TRBD1	.	TRBV28	TRBJ1-6	CASSLSARQGYSPLHF	TGTGCCAGCAGTTTAAGCGCCAGACAGGGGTATTCACCCCTCCACTTT
TRBD2	.	TRBV11-3	TRBJ2-7	CASSLGPSGPYEQYF	TGTGCCAGCAGCTTAGGGCCTAGCGGGCCCTACGAGCAGTACTTC
.	.	TRBV5-4	TRBJ1-6	CASSLVTTYNSPLHF	TGTGCCAGCAGCTTGGTCACGACCTATAATTCACCCCTCCACTTT
.	.	TRBV18	TRBJ2-5	CASSPPYPTERETQYF	TGTGCCAGCTCACCCCCGTACCCGACAGAAAGGGAGACCCAGTACTTC
.	.	TRBV27	TRBJ2-3	CASSSLHTQYF	TGTGCCAGCAGTTCCCTCCATACGCAGTATTTT
TRBD2	.	TRBV10-3	TRBJ2-3	CAIRRTSGATDTQYF	TGTGCCATCAGGCGGACTAGCGGGGCCACAGATACGCAGTATTTT
.	.	TRBV19	TRBJ2-5	CASSKNRQSQETQYF	TGTGCCAGTAGTAAAAACAGACAGTCCCAAGAGACCCAGTACTTC
TRBD1	.	TRBV19	TRBJ1-2	CASTARDRGFGYTF	TGTGCCAGTACCGCCCGGGACAGGGGTTTTGGCTACACCTTC
TRBD1	.	TRBV13	TRBJ2-1	CASRRTGGVSNEQFF	TGTGCCAGCAGACGGACAGGGGGCGTCTCCAATGAGCAGTTCTTC
.	.	TRBV7-9	TRBJ2-4	CASSAPAAKNIQYF	TGTGCCAGCAGCGCACCGGCAGCCAAAAACATTCAGTACTTC
.	.	TRBV10-3	TRBJ1-6	CAISENVGYNSPLHF	TGTGCCATCAGTGAGAATGTAGGTTATAATTCACCCCTCCACTTT
.	once	TRBV7-8	TRBJ2-1	CASSPQGSALRNEQFF	TGTGCCAGCAGCCCCCAGGGTAGCGCCCTTCGGAATGAGCAGTTCTTC
.	.	TRBV10-3	TRBJ1-2	CAIRETLGSYGYTF	TGTGCCATCAGGGAGACCCTGGGGAGTTATGGCTACACCTTC